The sequence of this T cell receptor (beta chain) was determined in a study of CD8+ T cells in alopecia areata. As for the study in general: A regimen of oral tofacitinib, 5 to 10 mg twice daily, was given to treated patients.

Only one count was recorded for this clone. The antigen is undetermined. Study outcomes and limitations: Scalp clonality, together with expanded CD8+ clones among the top 100, fell significantly with tofacitinib.

Treatment described: oral pan-JAK inhibitor, 5-10 mg twice daily. The length of the CDR3 is 11 residues. Trimming stripped 6 bases from V and 6 bases from J, with 6 bases between. In germline, CDR1 is KGHSH, CDR2 LQKENI. Sequencing used cDNA as its template, made by extracting RNA and reverse transcribing it. Here immunoSEQ multiplex PCR was the method, and the copy in TCRdb shows in-frame clones only, minus some. The top ten clones hold approximately 0.91% of a sample with 150,000 to 200,000 clones, around three fifths of them seen once. The genes are TRBV18 and TRBJ2-1, with D unclear. The clonotype was recovered from a human donor with alopecia areata. The sample in question was CD4+ T cells sorted from blood, obtained at week 4, from a patient treated with tofacitinib. The CDR3 here is CASSDRNEQFF. CDR3 nucleotides: TGTGCCAGCTCGGACCGCAATGAGCAGTTCTTC. Based on the CDR3 plus reference TRBV18 and TRBJ2-1, the full variable domain is NAGVMQNPRHLVRRRGQEARLRCSPMKGHSHVYWYRQLPEEGLKFMVYLQKENIIDESGMPKERFSAEFPKEGPSILRIQQVVRGDSAAYFCASSDRNEQFFGPGTRLTVL.